The clone carrying this T cell receptor (beta chain) was observed a few times. Its antigen remains unknown. This specimen belongs to a study of naive and memory T cell subsets. Findings of the study overall: Especially in CD8 cells, naive repertoires contained a few larger clonotypes, possibly CD45RA-re-expressing memory cells.

An equimolar mix of two oligonucleotides served as the beta constant-region primer for TRBC1 and TRBC2. The ligated cDNA underwent four PCR rounds using SP2 and nested alpha and beta constant-region primers. TCRdb ran MiXCR on the UMI-ligation and nested PCR reads and lists one entry per CDR3 protein. The sample lists over 130,000 distinct CDR3 sequences, around 21% occurring once. The V segment lost 4 bases and the J segment 4 bases; nucleotides outside the gene matches: 9. Germline V CDR1 and CDR2: SGHRS, YFSETQ. The CDR3 loop spans 15 amino acids. This clonotype was sampled from a human donor in good health. The chain carries TRBV5-1 and TRBJ1-1, with 8 bases lining up with TRBD1. Sequences were obtained from naive CD8+ T cells from blood. Written as DNA, the CDR3 is TGCGCCAGCAGCGCCTCTCAGGGGGCAAGCACTGAAGCTTTCTTT. It codes for CASSASQGASTEAFF.